Listed below are T cell receptor beta chains from one sample, sequenced in a study of blood T cell repertoires in COVID-19. The method was immunoSEQ multiplex PCR; TCRdb's version includes in-frame clones alone and lacks a portion of them. The sample yields approximately 170,000 clones, 80% to 90% seen once. Sequencing input: peripheral blood. These receptors were obtained from a woman older than 75 with acute or convalescent COVID-19. CDR3s include the opening cysteine and the closing phenylalanine or tryptophan. D genes are given only for firm matches. Size values are once, few and many counts, or a class for expanded clones, and some rows have none.

v_gene	j_gene	d_gene	abundance	CDR3nt	CDR3aa
TRBV2	TRBJ1-2	TRBD1	-	TGTGCCAGCAGTCCCGGGACAGGGGGCTTTGGCTACACCTTC	CASSPGTGGFGYTF
TRBV7-2	TRBJ2-6	-	-	TGTGCCAGCAGCTCCGCCGGTGCTGGGGCCAACGTCCTGACTTTC	CASSSAGAGANVLTF
TRBV10-3	TRBJ2-1	-	-	TGTGCCAGCGGTAGTTCTGAGGGAGGTACCTACAATGAGCAGTTCTTC	CASGSSEGGTYNEQFF
TRBV15	TRBJ2-7	TRBD2	-	TGTGCCACCAGCAGAGATAAAGGGGGGACTAGCGTAACCTACGAGCAGTACTTC	CATSRDKGGTSVTYEQYF
TRBV27	TRBJ1-4	-	-	TGTGCCAGCAGTTTCGAATCAGGGTCTGGGGAAAAACTGTTTTTT	CASSFESGSGEKLFF
TRBV15	TRBJ1-1	TRBD1	-	TGTGCCACCAGCAACGACAGGGGGTATACTGAAGCTTTCTTT	CATSNDRGYTEAFF
TRBV6-2/TRBV6-3	TRBJ2-5	-	-	TGTGCCAGCAGTTCGTACCAGGGAGAGACCCAGTACTTC	CASSSYQGETQYF
TRBV18	TRBJ1-3	TRBD1	-	TGTGCCAGCTCAGCTCAACAGGGGATCCCCTCTGGAAACACCATATATTTT	CASSAQQGIPSGNTIYF
TRBV3-1/TRBV3-2	TRBJ2-2	-	-	TGTGCCAGCAGCCAAAACGTGGGCAGAGTCACCGGGGAGCTGTTTTTT	CASSQNVGRVTGELFF
TRBV5-4	TRBJ2-5	TRBD1	-	TGTGCCAGCAGCGGGGGACAGAAAGAGACCCAGTACTTC	CASSGGQKETQYF
TRBV6-5	TRBJ2-1	TRBD2	-	TGTGCCAGCAGAGGGACTAGCGTCTACAATGAGCAGTTCTTC	CASRGTSVYNEQFF
TRBV27	TRBJ1-1	-	many	TGTGCCAGCACGAGTCTAGGGGCAAAAGGGACTTTCTTT	CASTSLGAKGTFF
TRBV7-9	TRBJ1-3	TRBD1	-	TGTGCCAGCAGCTTAGCGGGGACAGGGCGAAACACCATATATTTT	CASSLAGTGRNTIYF
TRBV29-1	TRBJ2-1	TRBD2	-	TGCAGCGTTGAAGATCCGGGACTAGCAGGTTGGAATGAGCAGTTCTTC	CSVEDPGLAGWNEQFF
TRBV5-1	TRBJ2-1	TRBD2	once	TGCGCCAGCAGCTTGGAGCTAGCGGCCAATGAGCAGTTCTTC	CASSLELAANEQFF
TRBV11-2	TRBJ2-1	TRBD1	-	TGTGCCAGCAGCCCGGGGACAGGGCACAATGAGCAGTTCTTC	CASSPGTGHNEQFF
TRBV2	TRBJ2-5	-	-	TGTGCCAGCAGTGAAGCGCCCCCCCGGACTGGGAGTGGCCAAGAGACCCAGTACTTC	CASSEAPPRTGSGQETQYF
TRBV6-5	TRBJ1-1	-	-	TGTGCCAGCAGTTACCTGCAGGCTACTGAAGCTTTCTTT	CASSYLQATEAFF
TRBV4-2	TRBJ2-5	TRBD2	-	TGTGCCAGCAGCCAAGAAGGGGGACTAGCTCTAGAGACCCAGTACTTC	CASSQEGGLALETQYF
TRBV4-1	TRBJ1-4	-	-	TGCGCCAGCAGCCAAGCCCAGGGCACTGAAAAACTGTTTTTT	CASSQAQGTEKLFF
TRBV7-2	TRBJ1-2	-	-	TGTGCCAGCAGCTTAGAGAGACAGGTTCATGGCTACACCTTC	CASSLERQVHGYTF
TRBV6-1	TRBJ1-2	-	-	TGTGCCAGCAGTGAGGACATCGGTTATGGCTACACCTTC	CASSEDIGYGYTF
TRBV7-2	TRBJ1-1	-	-	TGTGCCAGCAGCTTAGACAGGGACACTGAAGCTTTCTTT	CASSLDRDTEAFF
TRBV6-5	TRBJ2-2	-	-	TGTGCCAGCAATACAGGGTTGAACACCGGGGAGCTGTTTTTT	CASNTGLNTGELFF
TRBV5-4	TRBJ1-1	TRBD1	-	TGTGCCAGCAGCACGGGACAGGGCCTAAGAAGTAGGAACACTGAAGCTTTCTTT	CASSTGQGLRSRNTEAFF
TRBV11-2	TRBJ1-6	-	few	TGTGCCAGCAGCTTCAGAGGGATTAATTCACCCCTCCACTTT	CASSFRGINSPLHF
TRBV25-1	TRBJ2-7	TRBD1	-	TGTGCCAGCAGTTGGACAGGGGGTTCCTACGAGCAGTACTTC	CASSWTGGSYEQYF
TRBV10-3	TRBJ1-2	-	-	TGTGCCATCAGTGAGTCACTCGGCTACACCTTC	CAISESLGYTF
TRBV10-3	TRBJ1-1	-	-	TGTGCCATCAATTCTCCGGGACACCCTAACACTGAAGCTTTCTTT	CAINSPGHPNTEAFF
TRBV11-2	TRBJ1-2	TRBD1	few	TGTGCCAGCAGCTTGGAGGGGGCCGGTGGCTACACCTTC	CASSLEGAGGYTF
TRBV5-4	TRBJ1-6	TRBD1	-	TGTGCCAGCGGGACAGGGAAGAATTCACCCCTCCACTTT	CASGTGKNSPLHF
TRBV28	TRBJ2-6	-	-	TGTGCCAGCAGTTACCACAGCTCTGGGGCCAACGTCCTGACTTTC	CASSYHSSGANVLTF
TRBV11-3	TRBJ2-1	TRBD2	-	TGTGCCAGCAGCCATCGGGGGGGCTACAATGAGCAGTTCTTC	CASSHRGGYNEQFF
TRBV27	TRBJ1-6	-	-	TGTGCCAGCTCTAGGCAGGGGATTTCACCCCTCCACTTT	CASSRQGISPLHF
TRBV7-6	TRBJ1-5	-	-	TGTGCCAGCAGCCGAAACTCATTTAATAGCAATCAGCCCCAGCATTTT	CASSRNSFNSNQPQHF
TRBV12-5	TRBJ1-1	-	-	TGTGCTAGTGGTTCGCGAACAGATGTAGCTTTCTTT	CASGSRTDVAFF
TRBV18	TRBJ1-2	-	-	TGTGCCAGCTCTTACGGACAGAGAAACTATGGCTACACCTTC	CASSYGQRNYGYTF
TRBV10-3	TRBJ2-1	TRBD1	-	TGTGCCATCAGCGACAGGGACAATGAGCAGTTCTTC	CAISDRDNEQFF
TRBV5-4	TRBJ2-5	TRBD2	-	TGTGCCAGCAGCTTCAGACTAGCGGGGTACCAAGAGACCCAGTACTTC	CASSFRLAGYQETQYF
TRBV11-2	TRBJ2-1	TRBD2	-	TGTGCCAGCAGCTTAGGGGCTGTGGGGGGGGATGAGCAGTTCTTC	CASSLGAVGGDEQFF
TRBV2	TRBJ1-1	-	once	TGTGCCAGCAGTACCAGTCTTGGGAACACTGAAGCTTTCTTT	CASSTSLGNTEAFF